The 30 T cell receptor beta chains below all came from one sample that was sequenced in a study of long-term antiretroviral therapy in people with HIV (dated by TCRdb to between 2021 and 2022). The immunoSEQ hsTCRB v3.0 assay was used at survey level resolution to sequence the TRB variable region. This immuneACCESS table, as held by TCRdb, lists in-frame sequences with V and J called but not all clones. Of the missing ones, under half trace to an unresolved V gene in checked studies; the others have no known cause. The sample table shows some 28,000 clones, and over 80% are seen once. The ten top clones hold over 9% of the sample. Sample: unsorted PBMCs, taken 2.7 to 2.9 years after starting antiretroviral therapy. Receptors originate from a young man with HIV.

CDR3 DNA: TGTGCCAGCAGTTTACCGGGACTCCAAAGCACGCAGTATTTT. This gives the protein CASSLPGLQSTQYF. The V gene is TRBV27, the J gene TRBJ2-3; D perhaps matches TRBD2 (6 bases). Germline assignment: CDR1 MNHEY and CDR2 SMNVEV (reference sequence). Trimming took 2 bases from V and 9 from J, leaving 15 bases between them. The CDR3 consists of 14 residues.

The V call is TRBV29-1, the J call TRBJ1-3; D call uncertain. There are 14 residues in the CDR3. The germline V gene has CDR1 SQVTM and CDR2 ANQGSEA. The V end lost 4 bases, the J end lost 0 bases, and 10 bases lay between the germline ends. The CDR3 loop reads CSVVGPYSGNTIYF. For the CDR3, the DNA is TGCAGCGTTGTTGGACCCTACTCTGGAAACACCATATATTTT.

The chain combines TRBV28 with TRBJ2-7, with 10 positions matching TRBD2. The CDR3 is 18 amino acids. The germline V gene encodes CDR1 MDHEN and CDR2 SYDVKM. Trimming took 6 bases from V and 2 from J; bases not matched to a gene: 16. The CDR3 DNA follows: TGTGCCAGCAGCACCGGGACATACGGACTAGCGGCTGCCTACGAGCAGTACTTC. Protein sequence: CASSTGTYGLAAAYEQYF.

The V gene is TRBV28, the J gene TRBJ1-1; D possibly corresponds to TRBD1 (5 bases). The CDR3 has 14 amino acids. Germline-derived CDR1 and CDR2 are MDHEN and SYDVKM. V shed 3 bases and J shed 0 bases, with 8 bases lying between them. CDR3 protein: CASSLPGMNTEAFF. Written as DNA, the CDR3 is TGTGCCAGCAGTTTGCCAGGGATGAACACTGAAGCTTTCTTT.

The chain carries TRBV27 and TRBJ1-5; D possibly corresponds to TRBD1 (5 bases). Trimming removed 5 bases from V and 2 bases from J, with 10 bases in between. The CDR3 has 14 residues. The germline CDR1 and CDR2 sequences are MNHEY and SMNVEV (reference sequence). The CDR3: CASSPGSGNQPQHF. The CDR3 region has the DNA TGTGCCAGCAGTCCAGGGTCGGGCAATCAGCCCCAGCATTTT.

This clone has only one observation. The rearrangement joins TRBV5-1 to TRBJ1-3; 8 bases are shared with TRBD1. Trimming removed 4 bases from V and 8 bases from J; junction bases left unmatched: 5. Per germline, CDR1 SGHRS and CDR2 YFSETQ. This CDR3 region has 13 residues. In DNA, the CDR3 is TGCGCCAGCAGCCCGACAGGGGACCACACCATATATTTT. Protein sequence: CASSPTGDHTIYF.

The chain combines TRBV2 with TRBJ1-2; D gene uncertain. The V gene's germline CDR1 is SNHLY and CDR2 FYNNEI. The CDR3 sequence is 12 residues long. Trimming took 5 bases from V and 5 from J, leaving 9 bases between them. For the CDR3, the DNA is TGTGCCAGCAGTTGGGCAGAGTATGGCTACACCTTC. It yields the protein CASSWAEYGYTF. Looking up the rest from reference TRBV2 and TRBJ1-2 gives the full variable domain: EPEVTQTPSHQVTQMGQEVILRCVPISNHLYFYWYRQILGQKVEFLVSFYNNEISEKSEIFDDQFSVERPDGSNFTLKIRSTKLEDSAMYFCASSWAEYGYTFGSGTRLTVV.

The rearrangement links TRBV15 to TRBJ1-2; D is possibly TRBD1 (5 bases). The CDR3 contains 14 residues. V was shortened by 0 bases and J by 7 bases, with 12 bases between the two germline ends. Germline V gives CDR1 LNHNV, CDR2 YYDKDF (reference sequence). CDR3 bases: TGTGCCACCAGCAGAGATGGGGGTAGAGGTGGCTACACCTTC. Its protein product is CATSRDGGRGGYTF.

The chain carries TRBV6-5 and TRBJ2-2; 8 positions match TRBD1. V dropped 0 bases and J dropped 7; count of bases not matched to a gene: 7. The CDR3 runs 16 residues. CDR1 and CDR2 from the germline V gene are MNHEY and SVGAGI. CDR3 coding DNA: TGTGCCAGCAGTTACTCCTGGACAGGGCTGAGCGGGGAGCTGTTTTTT. It encodes CASSYSWTGLSGELFF.

The chain couples TRBV6-5 to TRBJ1-5, with TRBD1 identical over 7 bases. Trimming cost V 10 bases and J 4 bases; bases outside gene matches: 10. The CDR3 contains 14 residues. Germline lookup yields CDR1 MNHEY and CDR2 SVGAGI. The CDR3 region has the DNA TGTGCCATCGGCCGGGACAGCAATAATCAGCCCCAGCATTTT. Translation gives CAIGRDSNNQPQHF.

The rearrangement links TRBV5-6 to TRBJ2-2; 9 bases line up with TRBD2. Germline lookup yields CDR1 SGHDT and CDR2 YYEEEE. This CDR3 region has 17 residues. V was clipped by 0 bases and J by 5 bases; unmatched bases: 8. The CDR3: CASSLARKRGVTGELFF. Here the CDR3 DNA reads TGTGCCAGCAGCTTGGCCAGGAAGCGGGGGGTAACCGGGGAGCTGTTTTTT.

The gene calls are TRBV10-2 and TRBJ2-3; tentatively, D is TRBD2 (5 bases). CDR3 size: 15 residues. Trimming stripped 3 bases from V and 0 bases from J, with 10 bases between. Germline-derived CDR1 and CDR2 are WSHSY and SAAADI. The DNA for the CDR3 is TGCGCCAGCAGTGAACCTAGCCGGAGCACAGATACGCAGTATTTT. It codes for CASSEPSRSTDTQYF.

The genes are TRBV10-2 and TRBJ2-7, with 9 nucleotides matching TRBD1. V shed 0 bases and J 0 bases; nucleotides not matched to a gene: 0. Per germline, CDR1 WSHSY and CDR2 SAAADI. The CDR3 is 15 residues long. CDR3 in DNA: TGCGCCAGCAGTGAGTCGGACAGGGGCTCCTACGAGCAGTACTTC. Protein sequence: CASSESDRGSYEQYF.

The rearrangement uses TRBV7-6 and TRBJ2-5; 13 bases map to TRBD2. The V gene's germline CDR1 is SGHVS and CDR2 FNYEAQ. The V gene end was trimmed by 5 bases and the J gene end by 5 bases; junction bases not matched to a gene: 8. This CDR3 has 16 residues. The CDR3 loop is CASSRTSGRVTETQYF. The CDR3 nucleotides read TGTGCCAGCAGCCGGACTAGCGGGAGAGTGACGGAGACCCAGTACTTC.

The J gene is TRBJ1-5, the V gene TRBV19; tentative D call: TRBD1 (5 bases). Trimming left V 2 bases short and J 2 bases short, with 10 bases between. Germline V lookup: CDR1 LNHDA, CDR2 SQIVND (reference sequence). This CDR3 contains 15 residues. The CDR3, as DNA: TGTGCCAGTAGTATACAGGGTGGGGGCAATCAGCCCCAGCATTTT. It translates to CASSIQGGGNQPQHF.

The rearrangement uses TRBV10-3 and TRBJ1-1; TRBD1 matches 8 bases. The J segment lost 7 bases and the V segment lost 4 bases, leaving 2 bases of the junction unmatched. CDR1 and CDR2 (germline): ENHRY, SYGVKD. CDR3 length equals 12 residues. The CDR3 loop reads CAISGDRGEAFF. The CDR3 region has the DNA TGTGCCATCAGTGGAGACAGGGGTGAAGCTTTCTTT.

This chain joins TRBV29-1 and TRBJ1-1, with D perhaps matching TRBD1 (6 bases). In germline, CDR1 is SQVTM, CDR2 ANQGSEA. V was clipped by 2 bases and J by 10 bases, with 8 bases between them. CDR3 length: 10 residues. Written as DNA, the CDR3 is TGCAGCGTTGAATGGGGGGCAGCTTTCTTT. It yields the protein CSVEWGAAFF. Drawing the rest from reference TRBV29-1 and TRBJ1-1, the complete variable domain is SAVISQKPSRDICQRGTSLTIQCQVDSQVTMMFWYRQQPGQSLTLIATANQGSEATYESGFVIDKFPISRPNLTFSTLTVSNMSPEDSSIYLCSVEWGAAFFGQGTRLTVV.

The rearrangement joins TRBV19 to TRBJ2-2; D is possibly TRBD1 or TRBD2 (5 bases each). Germline V CDR1 and CDR2: LNHDA, SQIVND (reference sequence). This CDR3 spans 14 amino acids. Trimming pared 6 bases from V and 2 bases from J, leaving 10 bases between. The CDR3 DNA is TGTGCCAGTAGAGGGGAGATTAACACCGGGGAGCTGTTTTTT. Amino acids: CASRGEINTGELFF.

The chain is built from TRBV7-2 and TRBJ2-1; D is uncertain. V lost 0 bases, J lost 6 bases, and 9 bases lay in between. Germline loops: CDR1 SGHTA, CDR2 FQGNSA. The CDR3 runs to 14 residues. CDR3 protein: CASSLALEINEQFF. CDR3 bases: TGTGCCAGCAGCTTAGCGTTAGAGATCAATGAGCAGTTCTTC.

The chain has TRBV5-1 and TRBJ1-2; tentative D call: TRBD1 (6 bases). The CDR3 covers 14 residues. Germline loops: CDR1 SGHRS, CDR2 YFSETQ. V lost 0 bases to trimming and J lost 2 bases, with 8 bases between them. In DNA, the CDR3 is TGCGCCAGCAGCTTGGGGACAGCAAACTATGGCTACACCTTC. Amino acid sequence: CASSLGTANYGYTF.

The chain combines TRBV30 with TRBJ1-3; the D gene is possibly TRBD1 (6 bases). Germline V gene data show CDR1 as GTSNPN and CDR2 as SVGIG (reference sequence). The CDR3 is made up of 14 amino acids. Between the trimmed V and J ends, which lost 0 bases and 5 bases, there was a span of 11 bases. The CDR3 DNA follows: TGTGCCTGGAGTGTTGGGGGCGATAGAAACACCATATATTTT. This gives the protein CAWSVGGDRNTIYF.

The V call is TRBV19, the J call TRBJ1-6; no firm D call. This CDR3 is built from 14 residues. Germline CDR1 LNHDA, CDR2 SQIVND (reference sequence). V lost 3 bases, J lost 14 bases, and 17 bases lay in between. CDR3 coding DNA: TGTGCCAGTAGTATCGACGGGCCGAGGGTGGCCCTCCACTTT. It is translated as CASSIDGPRVALHF.

This clone was detected a few times. V gene TRBV21-1 combines with J gene TRBJ2-1; the DNA was not compared with TRBD1, the D call given in the table. TRBV21-1 is an annotated pseudogene. CDR3 length equals 14 residues. CDR3 sequence (DNA): TGTGCCAGCAGCAAACAGGGCTCCTACAATGAGCAGTTCTTC. As protein: CASSKQGSYNEQFF.

The chain couples TRBV6-5 to TRBJ2-3; D is perhaps TRBD1 or TRBD2 (6 bases each). This CDR3 is built from 16 residues. Germline CDR1 is MNHEY and CDR2 is SVGAGI. V lost 1 base and J 0 bases, leaving 11 bases between the germline ends. Here the CDR3 reads CASSYWPGASTDTQYF. CDR3 DNA: TGTGCCAGCAGTTACTGGCCGGGGGCTAGCACAGATACGCAGTATTTT.

The chain links TRBV7-6 to TRBJ2-6; 7 nucleotides align to TRBD1. Trimming cost V 4 bases and J 0 bases; bases outside gene matches: 9. CDR1 and CDR2 (germline): SGHVS, FNYEAQ. The CDR3 is 18 residues long. CDR3 in DNA: TGTGCCAGCAGCTCCTACTTGACAGGGACCTCTGGGGCCAACGTCCTGACTTTC. As protein: CASSSYLTGTSGANVLTF.

The rearrangement uses TRBV11-2 and TRBJ1-4; D ambiguous. With 3 bases removed from V and 5 bases from J, the gap between germline ends came to 10 bases. CDR1 and CDR2 (germline): SGHAT, FQNNGV. The CDR3 covers 14 residues. The CDR3 region is CASSFRTFNEKLFF. The CDR3 DNA sequence: TGTGCCAGCAGCTTTCGAACGTTCAATGAAAAACTGTTTTTT.

CDR3 sequence (DNA): TGTGCCAGCTCACCAAGGCAGGGGGTTGATAATTCACCCCTCCACTTT. This encodes CASSPRQGVDNSPLHF. The chain employs TRBV18 and TRBJ1-6; TRBD1 agrees at 7 bases. This CDR3 is 16 amino acids long. J was trimmed by 5 bases and V by 2 bases; bases with no gene match: 6. Germline V gives CDR1 KGHSH, CDR2 LQKENI.

Only a few counts were recorded for this clone. The CDR3 loop is CASSSGTSQQFF. As DNA, the CDR3 is TGTGCCAGCAGCTCCGGGACTAGCCAGCAGTTCTTC. The chain recombines TRBV5-4 with TRBJ2-1; 9 bases fit TRBD2. With V trimmed by 3 bases and J by 11 bases, 3 bases remained unmatched. The germline gives CDR1 SGHNT, CDR2 YYREEE (reference sequence). There are 12 residues in the CDR3.

The gene calls are TRBV28 and TRBJ2-1, with TRBD2 matching 10 bases. Germline V gene lookup returns CDR1 MDHEN and CDR2 SYDVKM. After removal of 4 bases from V and 10 bases from J, the junction contained 13 bases not matched to a gene. The CDR3 consists of 16 residues. CDR3 sequence reads: CASSSPPAGGHLEQFF. DNA of the CDR3: TGTGCCAGCAGTTCCCCTCCAGCGGGGGGGCACTTGGAGCAGTTCTTC.

In its sample, this clone was seen a few times. This chain links TRBV30 with TRBJ1-5; 8 bases line up with TRBD1. Germline V gives CDR1 GTSNPN, CDR2 SVGIG (reference sequence). Germline trimming cut 2 bases from V and 7 bases from J; bases unmatched to any gene: 1. CDR3 size: 12 residues. As DNA, the CDR3 is TGTGCCTGGAGTTCAGGGGGCCAGCCCCAGCATTTT. Protein sequence: CAWSSGGQPQHF.